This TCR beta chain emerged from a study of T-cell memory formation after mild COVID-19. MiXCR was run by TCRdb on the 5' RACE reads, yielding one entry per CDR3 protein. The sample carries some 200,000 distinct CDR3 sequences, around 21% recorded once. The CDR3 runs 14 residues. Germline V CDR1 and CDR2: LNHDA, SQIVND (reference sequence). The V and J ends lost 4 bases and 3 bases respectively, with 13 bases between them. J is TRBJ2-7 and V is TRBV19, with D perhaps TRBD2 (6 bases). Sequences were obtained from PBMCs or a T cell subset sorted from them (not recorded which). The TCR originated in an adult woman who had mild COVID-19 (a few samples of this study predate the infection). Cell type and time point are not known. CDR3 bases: TGTGCCAGTAGTACGCGGGACGGATACTACGAGCAGTACTTC. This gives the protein CASSTRDGYYEQYF.